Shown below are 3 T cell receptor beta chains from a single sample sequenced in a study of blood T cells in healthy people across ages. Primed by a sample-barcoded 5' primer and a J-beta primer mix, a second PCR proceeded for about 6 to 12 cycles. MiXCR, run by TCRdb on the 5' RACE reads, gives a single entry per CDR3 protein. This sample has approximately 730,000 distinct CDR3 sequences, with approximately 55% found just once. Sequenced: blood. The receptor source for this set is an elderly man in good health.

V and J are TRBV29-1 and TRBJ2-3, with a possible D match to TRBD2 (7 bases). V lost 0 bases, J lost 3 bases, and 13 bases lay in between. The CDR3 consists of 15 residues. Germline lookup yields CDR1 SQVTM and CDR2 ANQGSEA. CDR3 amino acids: CSVEDSRGGTDTQYF. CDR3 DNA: TGCAGCGTTGAAGATTCCAGGGGAGGGACAGATACGCAGTATTTT.

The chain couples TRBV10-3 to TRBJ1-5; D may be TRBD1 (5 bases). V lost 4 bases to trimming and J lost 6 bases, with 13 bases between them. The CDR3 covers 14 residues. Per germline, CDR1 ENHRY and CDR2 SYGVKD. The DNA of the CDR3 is TGTGCCATCAGTGCCGGGACCTGGGGTCAGCCCCAGCATTTT. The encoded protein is CAISAGTWGQPQHF.

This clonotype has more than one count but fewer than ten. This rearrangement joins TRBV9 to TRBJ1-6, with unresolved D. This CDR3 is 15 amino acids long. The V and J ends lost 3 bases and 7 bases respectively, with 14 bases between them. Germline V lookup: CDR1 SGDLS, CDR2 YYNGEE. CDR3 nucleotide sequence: TGTGCCAGCAGCGAAGACGGTCTGAGGAATTCACCCCTCCACTTT. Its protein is CASSEDGLRNSPLHF.